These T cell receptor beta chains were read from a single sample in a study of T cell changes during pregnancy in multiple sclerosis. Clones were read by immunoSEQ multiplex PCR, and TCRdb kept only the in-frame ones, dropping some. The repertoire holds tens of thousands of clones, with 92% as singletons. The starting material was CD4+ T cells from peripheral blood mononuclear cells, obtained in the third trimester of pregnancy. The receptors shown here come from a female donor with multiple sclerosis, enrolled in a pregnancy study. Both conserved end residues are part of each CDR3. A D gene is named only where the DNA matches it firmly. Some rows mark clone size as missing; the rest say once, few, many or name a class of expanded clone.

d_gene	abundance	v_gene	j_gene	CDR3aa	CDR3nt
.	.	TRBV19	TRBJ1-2	CASSYLAGGSGYTF	TGTGCCAGCAGTTACCTGGCGGGGGGAAGCGGCTACACCTTC
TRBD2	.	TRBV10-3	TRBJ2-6	CAISEKGTSGSSGANVLTF	TGTGCCATCAGTGAAAAGGGGACTAGCGGGAGTTCTGGGGCCAACGTCCTGACTTTC
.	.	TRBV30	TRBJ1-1	CAWSVLGGNTEAFF	TGTGCCTGGAGTGTGTTAGGGGGGAACACTGAAGCTTTCTTT
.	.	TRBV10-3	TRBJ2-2	CAISEQLTETGELFF	TGTGCCATCAGTGAACAGTTGACAGAGACCGGGGAGCTGTTTTTT
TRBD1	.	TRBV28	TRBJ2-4	CASSLSDRGAKNIQYF	TGTGCCAGCAGTTTATCGGACAGGGGTGCCAAAAACATTCAGTACTTC
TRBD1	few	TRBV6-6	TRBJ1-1	CASSYGRDRMVEAFF	TGTGCCAGCAGTTACGGAAGGGACAGGATGGTTGAAGCTTTCTTT
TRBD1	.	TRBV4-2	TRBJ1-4	CASSQAPGQNEKLFF	TGTGCCAGCAGCCAAGCCCCGGGACAGAATGAAAAACTGTTTTTT
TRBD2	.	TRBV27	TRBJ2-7	CASSPTPLAGDSEQYF	TGTGCCAGCAGCCCTACCCCACTAGCGGGAGATTCCGAGCAGTACTTC
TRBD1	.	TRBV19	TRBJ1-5	CASRPGQGANQPQHF	TGTGCCAGTAGACCCGGACAGGGGGCGAATCAGCCCCAGCATTTT
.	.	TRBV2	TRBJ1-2	CASSAPGGRGYTF	TGTGCCAGCAGTGCTCCCGGCGGTAGGGGCTACACCTTC
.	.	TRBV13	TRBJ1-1	CASSLENRRAFF	TGTGCCAGCAGCTTAGAGAACCGGAGGGCTTTCTTT
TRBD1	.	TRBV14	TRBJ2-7	CASSRQGTGEQYF	TGTGCCAGCAGCCGACAGGGAACCGGCGAGCAGTACTTC
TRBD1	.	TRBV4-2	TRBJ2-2	CASKLGDRETGELFF	TGTGCCAGCAAATTGGGGGACAGGGAGACCGGGGAGCTGTTTTTT
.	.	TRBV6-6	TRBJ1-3	CASSYRDWEGGHTIYF	TGTGCCAGCAGTTACCGGGACTGGGAGGGGGGGCACACCATATATTTT
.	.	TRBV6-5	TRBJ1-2	CASSRGHGYTF	TGTGCCAGCAGCCGGGGACACGGCTACACCTTC
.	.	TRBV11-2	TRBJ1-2	CASSLVGAQRGGYTF	TGTGCCAGCAGCTTAGTTGGGGCGCAGCGTGGTGGCTACACCTTC
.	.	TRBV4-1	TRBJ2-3	CASSQDLTSTDTQYF	TGCGCCAGCAGCCAAGATCTGACTAGCACAGATACGCAGTATTTT
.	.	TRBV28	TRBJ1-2	CASSLGHYGYTF	TGTGCCAGCAGTTTAGGCCACTATGGCTACACCTTC
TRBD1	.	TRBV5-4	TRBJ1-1	CASSDRVLNTEAFF	TGTGCCAGCAGCGACAGGGTCTTGAACACTGAAGCTTTCTTT
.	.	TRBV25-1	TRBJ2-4	CASSDVSIQYF	TGTGCCAGCAGTGATGTCAGCATTCAGTACTTC
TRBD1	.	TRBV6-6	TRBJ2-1	CASSRGYNEQFF	TGTGCCAGCAGCAGGGGGTACAATGAGCAGTTCTTC
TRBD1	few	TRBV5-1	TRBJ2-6	CASSWTGGGGANVLTF	TGCGCCAGCAGCTGGACAGGGGGAGGAGGGGCCAACGTCCTGACTTTC
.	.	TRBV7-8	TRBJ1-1	CASSLRTANTEAFF	TGTGCCAGCAGCCTCCGGACAGCGAACACTGAAGCTTTCTTT